This TCR beta chain is from a study of T cells in localized non-small cell lung cancer. Findings and caveats of the study: Uninvolved adjacent lung had more T cell clonality than any other tissue, topping tumor.

This table comes from immunoSEQ multiplex PCR, and its TCRdb copy is limited to in-frame clones, with some not included. The profile shows roughly 20,000 clones, 88% of them singletons. V was trimmed by 2 bases and J by 2 bases, leaving 16 bases between them. Germline V gene data show CDR1 as SGHRS and CDR2 as YFSETQ. The CDR3 is 16 amino acids. With respect to this clone: Its target is unknown.

The receptor was isolated from a male donor at least 60 years old with stage II lung adenocarcinoma. The chain couples TRBV5-1 to TRBJ2-5, with D possibly TRBD1 on 5 matching bases. Sample: peripheral blood mononuclear cells, taken before any cancer treatment. CDR3 loop: CASSFGVGRVQETQYF. The CDR3 DNA sequence: TGCGCCAGCAGCTTCGGCGTGGGCAGGGTACAAGAGACCCAGTACTTC.